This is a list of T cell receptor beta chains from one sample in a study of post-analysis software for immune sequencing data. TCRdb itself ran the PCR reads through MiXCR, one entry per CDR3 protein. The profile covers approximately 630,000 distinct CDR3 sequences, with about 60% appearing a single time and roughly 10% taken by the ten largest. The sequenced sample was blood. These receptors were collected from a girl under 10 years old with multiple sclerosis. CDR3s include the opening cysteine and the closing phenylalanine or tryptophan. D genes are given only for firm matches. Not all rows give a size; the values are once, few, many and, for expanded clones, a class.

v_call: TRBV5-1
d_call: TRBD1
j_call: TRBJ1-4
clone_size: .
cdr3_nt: TGCGCCAGCAGCTCAGGACAGGCGGCTAATGAAAAACTGTTTTTT
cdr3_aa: CASSSGQAANEKLFF

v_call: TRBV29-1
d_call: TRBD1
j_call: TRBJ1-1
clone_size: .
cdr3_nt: TGCAGCGTGGCTGGAGGGACAGCGCGGCCAATGAACACTGAAGCTTTCTTT
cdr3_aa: CSVAGGTARPMNTEAFF

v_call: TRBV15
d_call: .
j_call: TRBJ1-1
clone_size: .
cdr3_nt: TGTGCCACCAGCAGAGATCTCGCGGGGAACACTGAAGCTTTCTTT
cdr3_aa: CATSRDLAGNTEAFF

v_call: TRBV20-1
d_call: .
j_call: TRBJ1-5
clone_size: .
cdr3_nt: TGCAGTGCTAGAGAGGGACCCGATCAGCCCCAGCATTTT
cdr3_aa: CSAREGPDQPQHF

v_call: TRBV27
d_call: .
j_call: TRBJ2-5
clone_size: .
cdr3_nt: TGTGCCACCGGAACAGATAAGCAAGAGACCCAGTACTTC
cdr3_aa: CATGTDKQETQYF

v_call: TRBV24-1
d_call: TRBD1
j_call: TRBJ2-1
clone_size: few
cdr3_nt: TGTGCCACCAGTGATTTAAAGGGGGCGTACAGTGAGCAGTTCTTC
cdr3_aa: CATSDLKGAYSEQFF

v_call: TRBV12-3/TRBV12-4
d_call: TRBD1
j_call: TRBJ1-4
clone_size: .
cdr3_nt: TGTGCCAGCAGTCCTCTACAGGGGTCGGATGAAAAACTGTTTTTT
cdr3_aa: CASSPLQGSDEKLFF

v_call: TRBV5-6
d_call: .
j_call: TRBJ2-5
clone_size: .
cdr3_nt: TGTGCCAGCAGCTTAGGCCGACCGTACCAAGAGACCCAGTACTTC
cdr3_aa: CASSLGRPYQETQYF

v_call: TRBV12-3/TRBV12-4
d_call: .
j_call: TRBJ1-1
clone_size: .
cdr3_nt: TGTGCCAGCAGCTTTACAGGGCGGACTGAAGCTTTCTTT
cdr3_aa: CASSFTGRTEAFF

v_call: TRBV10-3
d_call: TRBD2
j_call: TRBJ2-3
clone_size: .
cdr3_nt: TGTGCCATAAGGACTAGCGGGAACACAGATACGCAGTATTTT
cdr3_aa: CAIRTSGNTDTQYF

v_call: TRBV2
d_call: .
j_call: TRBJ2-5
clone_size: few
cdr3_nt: TGTGCCAGCAGAGCCCGGGCCAAAGAGACCCAGTACTTC
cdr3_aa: CASRARAKETQYF

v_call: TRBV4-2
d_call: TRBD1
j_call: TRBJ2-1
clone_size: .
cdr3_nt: TGTGCCAGCAGCCAAAGGGGACAGGGGAGCTATCGTGAGCAGTTCTTC
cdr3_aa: CASSQRGQGSYREQFF

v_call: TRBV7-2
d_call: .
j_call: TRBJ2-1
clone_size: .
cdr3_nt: TGTGCCAGCAGCCCCCGTGCGGGACGCTCTAATGAGCAGTTCTTC
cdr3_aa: CASSPRAGRSNEQFF

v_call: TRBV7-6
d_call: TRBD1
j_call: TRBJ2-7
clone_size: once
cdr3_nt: TGTGCCAGCAGCTCGGCAGGGGACAGGGGTCTGTTCGAGCAGTACTTC
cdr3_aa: CASSSAGDRGLFEQYF

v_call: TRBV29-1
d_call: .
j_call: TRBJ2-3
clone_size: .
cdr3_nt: TGCAGCGTAGAGAGAGGCACCACTCGCACAGATACGCAGTATTTT
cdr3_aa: CSVERGTTRTDTQYF

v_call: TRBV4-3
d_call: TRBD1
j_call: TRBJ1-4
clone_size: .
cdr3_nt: TGCGCCAGCAGCCAAGTGACAGGGGGCGGTTCGGAAAAACTGTTTTTT
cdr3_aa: CASSQVTGGGSEKLFF

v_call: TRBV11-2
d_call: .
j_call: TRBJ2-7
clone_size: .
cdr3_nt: TGTGCCAGCAGCTTAGGGGGGGGCCGCGAGCAGTACTTC
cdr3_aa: CASSLGGGREQYF

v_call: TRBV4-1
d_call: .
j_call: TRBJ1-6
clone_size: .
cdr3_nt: TGCGCCAGCAGCCAAGATGGGTTGGATTCACCCCTCCACTTT
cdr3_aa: CASSQDGLDSPLHF

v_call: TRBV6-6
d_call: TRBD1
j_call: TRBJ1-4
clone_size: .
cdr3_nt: TGTGCCAGCGGAGACAGGGTGGGTGAAAAACTGTTTTTT
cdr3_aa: CASGDRVGEKLFF

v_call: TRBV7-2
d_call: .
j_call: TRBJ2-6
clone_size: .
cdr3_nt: TGTGCCAGCAGCTCCGAGGGGGGCCTAACCTCTGGGGCCAACGTCCTGACTTTC
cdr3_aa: CASSSEGGLTSGANVLTF

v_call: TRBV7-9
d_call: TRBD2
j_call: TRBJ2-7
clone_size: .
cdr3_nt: TGTGCCAGCAGCTTCGGGGGGGGGTCCCCCTCCTACGAGCAGTACTTC
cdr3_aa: CASSFGGGSPSYEQYF

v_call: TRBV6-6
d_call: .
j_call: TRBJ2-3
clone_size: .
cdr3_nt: .
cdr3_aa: CASSTSAGTGAGDTQYF

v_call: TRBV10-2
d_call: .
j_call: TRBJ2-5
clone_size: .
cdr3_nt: TGCGCCAGCAGTGACCCCGGCGGGCAAGAGACCCAGTACTTC
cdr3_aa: CASSDPGGQETQYF

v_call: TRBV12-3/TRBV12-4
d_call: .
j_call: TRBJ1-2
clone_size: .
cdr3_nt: TGTGCCAGCAGTTTGGGACTTCGCCGTATCTATGGCTACACCTTC
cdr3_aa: CASSLGLRRIYGYTF

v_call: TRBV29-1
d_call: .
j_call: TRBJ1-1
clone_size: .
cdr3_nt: TGCAGCGCTCCGGGACCTCTGAAGAACACTGAAGCTTTCTTT
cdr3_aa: CSAPGPLKNTEAFF

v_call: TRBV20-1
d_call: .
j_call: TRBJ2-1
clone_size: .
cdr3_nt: TGCAGTGCTAAGAGGGGTGAGCAGTTCTTC
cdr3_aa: CSAKRGEQFF

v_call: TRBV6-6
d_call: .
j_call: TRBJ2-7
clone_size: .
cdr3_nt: TGTGCCAGCACCCGGACAGTACGCTCCTACGAGCAGTACTTC
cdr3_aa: CASTRTVRSYEQYF

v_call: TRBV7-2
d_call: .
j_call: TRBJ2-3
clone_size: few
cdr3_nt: TGTGCCAGCAGCCCTATAGCTGAAGGCACAGATACGCAGTATTTT
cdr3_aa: CASSPIAEGTDTQYF

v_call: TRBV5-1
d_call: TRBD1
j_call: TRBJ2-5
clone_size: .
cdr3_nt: TGCGCCAGCAGCCCTGAGACAGGGAAGAAAGAGACCCAGTACTTC
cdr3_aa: CASSPETGKKETQYF

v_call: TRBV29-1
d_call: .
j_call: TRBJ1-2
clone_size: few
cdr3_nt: TGCAGCGTTGAAGGTCACAGGCCTAACTATGGCTACACCTTC
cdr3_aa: CSVEGHRPNYGYTF

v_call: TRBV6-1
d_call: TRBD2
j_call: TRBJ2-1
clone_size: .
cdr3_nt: TGTGCCAGCGCCCGGACTAGCGGGGGTCTTAATGAGCAGTTCTTC
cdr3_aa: CASARTSGGLNEQFF

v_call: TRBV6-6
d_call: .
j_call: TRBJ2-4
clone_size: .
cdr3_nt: TGTGCCAGCAGTATGGATAGGGGCTTAGCCAAAAACATTCAGTACTTC
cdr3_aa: CASSMDRGLAKNIQYF

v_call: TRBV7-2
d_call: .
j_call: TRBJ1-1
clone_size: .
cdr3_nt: TGTGCCAGCAGCTTAGATCCAGGGACTGAAGCTTTCTTT
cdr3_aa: CASSLDPGTEAFF

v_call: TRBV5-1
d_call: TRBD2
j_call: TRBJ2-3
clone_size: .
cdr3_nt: TGCGCCAGCAGCCCCCACGGACTAGTGGGAGGGCTTGGAGATACGCAGTATTTT
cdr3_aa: CASSPHGLVGGLGDTQYF

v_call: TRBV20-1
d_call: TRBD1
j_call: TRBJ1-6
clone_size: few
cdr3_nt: TGCAGTGCTAGACCTCCGGGACAGGGGGCAGGTTCACCCCTCCACTTT
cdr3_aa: CSARPPGQGAGSPLHF

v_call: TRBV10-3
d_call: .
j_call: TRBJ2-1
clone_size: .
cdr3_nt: TGTGCCATCAGTGACCGGACTATAAACAATGAGCAGTTCTTC
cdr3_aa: CAISDRTINNEQFF

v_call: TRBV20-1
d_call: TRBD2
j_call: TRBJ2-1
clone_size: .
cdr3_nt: TGCAGTGCTGGAGCGGGGGCCTTTTACAATGAGCAGTTCTTC
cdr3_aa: CSAGAGAFYNEQFF

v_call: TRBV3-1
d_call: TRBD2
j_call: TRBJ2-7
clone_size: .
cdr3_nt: TGTGCCAGCAGTCCTATCCTAGCGGGACAATACGAGCAGTACTTC
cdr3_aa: CASSPILAGQYEQYF

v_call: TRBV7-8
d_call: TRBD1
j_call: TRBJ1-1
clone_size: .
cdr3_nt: TGTGCCAGCAGCTCATGGGGACAGGGACGGAACACTGAAGCTTTCTTT
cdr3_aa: CASSSWGQGRNTEAFF

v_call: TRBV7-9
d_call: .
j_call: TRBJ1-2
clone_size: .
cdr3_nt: TGTGCCAGCACCAAAGGGGGAGCAGGTCAAAACTATGGCTACACCTTC
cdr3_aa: CASTKGGAGQNYGYTF

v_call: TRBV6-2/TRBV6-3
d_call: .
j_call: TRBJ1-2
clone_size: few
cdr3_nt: TGTGCCAGCAGTCCCCCCAGGACCCTTCGCGGTGGCTACACCTTC
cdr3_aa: CASSPPRTLRGGYTF

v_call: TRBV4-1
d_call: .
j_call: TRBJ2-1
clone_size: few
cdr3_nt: TGCGCCAGCAGCCAAGACGAGGTTTCCAATTCCTACAATGAGCAGTTCTTC
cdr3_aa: CASSQDEVSNSYNEQFF

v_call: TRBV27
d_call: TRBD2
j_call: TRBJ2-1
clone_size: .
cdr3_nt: TGTGCCAGCAGTTGGGGACTAGCCACTGAGCAGTTCTTC
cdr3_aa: CASSWGLATEQFF

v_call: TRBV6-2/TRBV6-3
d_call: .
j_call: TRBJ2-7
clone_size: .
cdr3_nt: TGTGCCAGCAGTCCCGGACTGGGAAACGAGCAGTACTTC
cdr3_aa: CASSPGLGNEQYF

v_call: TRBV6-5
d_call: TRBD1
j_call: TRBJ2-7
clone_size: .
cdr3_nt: TGTGCCAGCAGTTACTCGACGGGACAGGAGCCCTACGAGCAGTACTTC
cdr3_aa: CASSYSTGQEPYEQYF

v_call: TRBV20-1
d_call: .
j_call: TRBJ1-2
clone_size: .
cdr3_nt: TGCAGTGCTTCGCAAGGGACCGCTAACTATGGCTACACCTTC
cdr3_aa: CSASQGTANYGYTF

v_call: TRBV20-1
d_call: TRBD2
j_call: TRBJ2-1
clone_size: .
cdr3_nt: TGCAGTGCTAGAGAGGGTACGGGAGGGAGCTCCTACAATGAGCAGTTCTTC
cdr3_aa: CSAREGTGGSSYNEQFF

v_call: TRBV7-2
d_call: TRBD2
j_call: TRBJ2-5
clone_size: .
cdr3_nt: TGTGCCAGCAGCTTACGGCGGGGGGGTATCGGGTCCCAGTACTTC
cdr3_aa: CASSLRRGGIGSQYF

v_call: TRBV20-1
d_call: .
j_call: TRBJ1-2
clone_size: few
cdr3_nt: TGCAGTGCTACCGGGACATCCTATGGCTACACCTTC
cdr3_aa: CSATGTSYGYTF

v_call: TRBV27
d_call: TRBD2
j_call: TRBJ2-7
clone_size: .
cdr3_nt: TGTGCCAGCAGTTTCGCGGGAGCGGGCGAGCAGTACTTC
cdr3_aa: CASSFAGAGEQYF

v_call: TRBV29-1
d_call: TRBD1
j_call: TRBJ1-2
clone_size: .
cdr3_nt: TGCAGCGCTGCCGGGACAGGGTACAACTATGGCTACACATTC
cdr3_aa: CSAAGTGYNYGYTF

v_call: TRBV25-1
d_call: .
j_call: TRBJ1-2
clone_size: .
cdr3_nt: TGTGCCAGCAGTGATTCCAACTCTGACAGGCGCCACTATGGCTACACCTTC
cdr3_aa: CASSDSNSDRRHYGYTF

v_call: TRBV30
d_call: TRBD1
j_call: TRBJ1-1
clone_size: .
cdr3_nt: TGTGCCTGGAGGGACCAACAGGGGAGGGCTGCTGAAGCTTTCTTT
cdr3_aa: CAWRDQQGRAAEAFF

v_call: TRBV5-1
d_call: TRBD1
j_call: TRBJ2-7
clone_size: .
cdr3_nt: TGCGCCAGCAGCGGGACAGGGAACTCCTACGAGCAGTACTTC
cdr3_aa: CASSGTGNSYEQYF

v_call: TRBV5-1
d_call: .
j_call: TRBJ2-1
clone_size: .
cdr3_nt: TGCGCCAGCAGCTTGGGGGGGACCCCGGGGAATGAGCAGTTCTTC
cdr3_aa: CASSLGGTPGNEQFF

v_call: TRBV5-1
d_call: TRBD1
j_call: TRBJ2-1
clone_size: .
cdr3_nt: TGCGCCAGCAGCAGCGGACAGGGTCACAATGAGCAGTTCTTC
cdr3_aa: CASSSGQGHNEQFF

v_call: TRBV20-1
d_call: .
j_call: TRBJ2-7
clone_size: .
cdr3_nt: TGCAGTGCTAGAGAAGGTTCCTTCTACGAGCAGTACTTC
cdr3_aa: CSAREGSFYEQYF

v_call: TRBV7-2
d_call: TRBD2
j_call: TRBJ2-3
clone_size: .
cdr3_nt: TGTGCCAGCAGCGCTTACGGGGGGACAGATACGCAGTATTTT
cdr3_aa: CASSAYGGTDTQYF

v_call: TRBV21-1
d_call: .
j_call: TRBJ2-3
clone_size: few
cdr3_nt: TGTGCCAGCAGCAAAGCCGCTCAACTGGCGTCGCGCACAGATACGCAGTATTTT
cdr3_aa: CASSKAAQLASRTDTQYF